This T cell receptor (beta chain) is from a study of T-cell memory formation after mild COVID-19. Study-level information: Clusters of TCRs were largely donor specific. Study results and limitations: CD4+ clones that contracted lay mainly in CM and EM; CD8+ ones lay in EMRA. CD4/CD8 balance held among clones contracting day 15 to 85, and later expanders leaned CD4+.

TCR alpha and TCR beta cDNA libraries carrying sample barcodes and UMIs came from 5'RACE with constant-segment primers. MiXCR was run by TCRdb on the 5' RACE reads, yielding one entry per CDR3 protein. In the table there are approximately 88,000 distinct CDR3 sequences, about 23% of which are singletons. With respect to this clonotype: As yet, its antigen is unknown.

The sample was PBMCs or a T cell subset sorted from them (not recorded which). The sequence was obtained from a man younger than 35 who had mild COVID-19 (a few samples of this study predate the infection). Cell type and time point are not known.

The CDR3 region has the DNA TGTGCCAGCAGTAGACGGGGACTCTCAGATACGCAGTATTTT. Its protein is CASSRRGLSDTQYF. This rearrangement joins TRBV28 to TRBJ2-3, with D perhaps TRBD2 (6 bases). Trimming took 5 bases from V and 4 from J, leaving 13 bases between them. The CDR3 covers 14 residues. In germline, CDR1 is MDHEN, CDR2 SYDVKM.